This T cell receptor (beta chain) was recorded in a study of T cell responses to AZD1222 COVID-19 vaccine. Study-level results: Unmutated variant regions are reportedly targeted by nearly half of spike-specific TCRs. Researchers took repertoire samples only after the peak T cell response had come. At baseline, seropositivity was found in only a handful of AZD1222 recipients. White British people made up most donors, females outnumbered males, and clonal diversity was possibly underestimated.

The CDR3 has 15 amino acids. The trim removed 0 bases at V and 5 bases at J, leaving 8 bases unmatched. The germline CDR1 and CDR2 sequences are SGHRS and YFSETQ. Sequencing was performed with immunoSEQ multiplex PCR; in TCRdb, only in-frame clones are kept and a portion is missing. Here the sample spans about 140,000 clones, over 75% being singletons. Remarks on this clone: Its antigen is not known.

The sequence was obtained from an adult in good health. Source: peripheral blood, taken on day 0 of AZD1222 vaccination. This sequence joins TRBV5-1 and TRBJ2-7, with TRBD1 matching 7 bases. CDR3 protein: CASSLDSGTVDEQYF. CDR3 nucleotides: TGCGCCAGCAGCTTGGATTCTGGGACAGTTGACGAGCAGTACTTC.